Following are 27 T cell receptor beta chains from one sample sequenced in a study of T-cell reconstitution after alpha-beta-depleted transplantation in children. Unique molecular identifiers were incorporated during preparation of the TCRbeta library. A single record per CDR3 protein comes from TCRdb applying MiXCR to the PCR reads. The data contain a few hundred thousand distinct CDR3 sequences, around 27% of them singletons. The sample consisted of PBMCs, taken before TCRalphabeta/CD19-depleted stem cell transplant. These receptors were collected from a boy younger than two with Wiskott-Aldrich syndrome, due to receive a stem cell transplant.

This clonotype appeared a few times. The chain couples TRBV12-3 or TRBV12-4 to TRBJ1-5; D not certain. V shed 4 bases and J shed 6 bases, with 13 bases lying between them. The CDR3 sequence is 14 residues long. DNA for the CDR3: TGTGCCAGCAGTTCCGAGGGTATCCGTCAGCCCCAGCATTTT. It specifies CASSSEGIRQPQHF.

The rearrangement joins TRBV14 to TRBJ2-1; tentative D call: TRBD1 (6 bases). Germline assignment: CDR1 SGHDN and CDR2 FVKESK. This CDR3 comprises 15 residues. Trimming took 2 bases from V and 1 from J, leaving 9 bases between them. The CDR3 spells CASSQWTDSYNEQFF. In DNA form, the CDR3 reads TGTGCCAGCAGCCAATGGACAGATTCCTACAATGAGCAGTTCTTC. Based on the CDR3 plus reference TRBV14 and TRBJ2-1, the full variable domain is EAGVTQFPSHSVIEKGQTVTLRCDPISGHDNLYWYRRVMGKEIKFLLHFVKESKQDESGMPNNRFLAERTGGTYSTLKVQPAELEDSGVYFCASSQWTDSYNEQFFGPGTRLTVL.

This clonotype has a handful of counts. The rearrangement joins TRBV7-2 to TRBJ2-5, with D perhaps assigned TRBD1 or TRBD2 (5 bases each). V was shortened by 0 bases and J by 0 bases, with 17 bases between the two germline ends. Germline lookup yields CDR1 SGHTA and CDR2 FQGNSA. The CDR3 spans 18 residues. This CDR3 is CASSLAFAPGRYQETQYF. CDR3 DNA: TGTGCCAGCAGCTTAGCGTTTGCCCCGGGACGGTACCAAGAGACCCAGTACTTC. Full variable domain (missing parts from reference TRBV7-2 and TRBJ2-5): GAGVSQSPSNKVTEKGKDVELRCDPISGHTALYWYRQSLGQGLEFLIYFQGNSAPDKSGLPSDRFSAERTGGSVSTLTIQRTQQEDSAVYLCASSLAFAPGRYQETQYFGPGTRLLVL.

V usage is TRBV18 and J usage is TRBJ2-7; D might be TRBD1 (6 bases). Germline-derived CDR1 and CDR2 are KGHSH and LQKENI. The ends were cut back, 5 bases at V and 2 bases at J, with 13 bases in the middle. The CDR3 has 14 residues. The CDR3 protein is CASSGQTFTYEQYF. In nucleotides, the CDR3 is TGTGCCAGCTCAGGACAGACTTTCACCTACGAGCAGTACTTC.

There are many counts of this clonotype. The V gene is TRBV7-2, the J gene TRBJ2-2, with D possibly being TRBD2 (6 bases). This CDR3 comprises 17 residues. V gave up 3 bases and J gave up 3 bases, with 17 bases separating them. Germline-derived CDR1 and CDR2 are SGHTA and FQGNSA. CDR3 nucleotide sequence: TGTGCCAGCAGCTTGTACAGACTAGGGGATTACACCGGGGAGCTGTTTTTT. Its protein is CASSLYRLGDYTGELFF.

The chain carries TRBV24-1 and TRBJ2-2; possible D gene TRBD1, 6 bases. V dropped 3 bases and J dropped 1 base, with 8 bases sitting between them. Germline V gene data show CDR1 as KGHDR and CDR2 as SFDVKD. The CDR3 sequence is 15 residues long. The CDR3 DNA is TGTGCCACCAGTGATGTACAGGGGAACACCGGGGAGCTGTTTTTT. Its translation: CATSDVQGNTGELFF.

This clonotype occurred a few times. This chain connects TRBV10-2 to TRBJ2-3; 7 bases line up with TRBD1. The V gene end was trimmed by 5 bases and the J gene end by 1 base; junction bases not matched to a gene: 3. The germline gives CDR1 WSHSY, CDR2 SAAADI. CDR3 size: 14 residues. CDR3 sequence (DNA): TGCGCCAGCAGTCACGGACAGGGCACAGATACGCAGTATTTT. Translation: CASSHGQGTDTQYF.

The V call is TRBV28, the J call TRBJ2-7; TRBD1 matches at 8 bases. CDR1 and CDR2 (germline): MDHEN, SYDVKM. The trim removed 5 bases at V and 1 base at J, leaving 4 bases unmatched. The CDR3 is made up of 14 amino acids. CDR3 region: CASSTRDRSYEQYF. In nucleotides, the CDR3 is TGTGCCAGCAGTACCCGGGACAGGTCCTACGAGCAGTACTTC.

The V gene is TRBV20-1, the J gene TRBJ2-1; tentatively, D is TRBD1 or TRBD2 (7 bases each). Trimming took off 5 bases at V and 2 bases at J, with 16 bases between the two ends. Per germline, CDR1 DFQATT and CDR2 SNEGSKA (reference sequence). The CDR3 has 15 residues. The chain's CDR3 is CSAGDSGRAYNEQFF. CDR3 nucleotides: TGCAGTGCTGGGGACAGTGGGAGGGCCTACAATGAGCAGTTCTTC.

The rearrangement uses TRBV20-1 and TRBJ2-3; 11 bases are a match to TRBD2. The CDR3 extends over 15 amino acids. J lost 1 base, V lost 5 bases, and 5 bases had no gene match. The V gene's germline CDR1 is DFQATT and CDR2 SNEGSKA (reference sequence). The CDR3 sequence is CSALIAGGGTDTQYF. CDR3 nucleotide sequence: TGCAGTGCTCTCATAGCGGGGGGGGGCACAGATACGCAGTATTTT.

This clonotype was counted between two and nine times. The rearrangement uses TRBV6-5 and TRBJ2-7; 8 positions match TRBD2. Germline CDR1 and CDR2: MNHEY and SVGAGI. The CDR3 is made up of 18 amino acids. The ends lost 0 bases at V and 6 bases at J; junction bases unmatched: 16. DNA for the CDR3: TGTGCCAGCAGTTACTCCGGAGCGGGAGAGGGGGGATGGGGCGAGCAGTACTTC. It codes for CASSYSGAGEGGWGEQYF.

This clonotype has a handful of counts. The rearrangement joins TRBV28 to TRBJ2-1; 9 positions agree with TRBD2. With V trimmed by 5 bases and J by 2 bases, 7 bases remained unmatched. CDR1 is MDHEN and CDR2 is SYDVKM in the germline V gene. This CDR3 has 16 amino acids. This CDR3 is CASSDYGLAPYNEQFF. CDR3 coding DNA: TGTGCCAGCAGTGATTACGGACTAGCGCCCTACAATGAGCAGTTCTTC.

DNA of the CDR3: TGTGCCAGCAGCCGGGGACGGAACTACAATGAGCAGTTCTTC. Its translation: CASSRGRNYNEQFF. The J gene is TRBJ2-1, the V gene TRBV5-6; D may correspond to TRBD1 or TRBD2 (5 bases each). Per the germline V gene, CDR1 is SGHDT and CDR2 is YYEEEE. The CDR3 runs 14 residues. Trimming shortened V by 4 bases and J by 3 bases, and 11 bases separated the two germline ends.

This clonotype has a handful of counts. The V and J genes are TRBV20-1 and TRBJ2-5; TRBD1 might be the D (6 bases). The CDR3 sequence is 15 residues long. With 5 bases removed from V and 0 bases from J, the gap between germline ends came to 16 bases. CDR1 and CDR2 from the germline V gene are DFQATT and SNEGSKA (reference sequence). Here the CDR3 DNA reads TGCAGTGCTCGATCCGGACAGCCCAACCAAGAGACCCAGTACTTC. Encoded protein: CSARSGQPNQETQYF.

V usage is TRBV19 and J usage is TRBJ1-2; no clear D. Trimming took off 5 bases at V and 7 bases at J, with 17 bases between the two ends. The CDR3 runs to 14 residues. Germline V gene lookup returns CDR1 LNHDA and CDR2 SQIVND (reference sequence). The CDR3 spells CASSVGQIMRGYTF. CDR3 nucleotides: TGTGCCAGTAGTGTAGGGCAGATTATGCGTGGCTACACCTTC.

The CDR3 DNA reads as TGTGCCAGCAGGCGACGGAGCAGCACAGATACGCAGTATTTT. It is translated as CASRRRSSTDTQYF. This chain uses TRBV6-2 or TRBV6-3 with TRBJ2-3; D is undetermined. V lost 6 bases and J lost 0, with 10 bases in between. From germline, CDR1 is MNHEY and CDR2 SVGEGT. The CDR3 loop spans 14 amino acids.

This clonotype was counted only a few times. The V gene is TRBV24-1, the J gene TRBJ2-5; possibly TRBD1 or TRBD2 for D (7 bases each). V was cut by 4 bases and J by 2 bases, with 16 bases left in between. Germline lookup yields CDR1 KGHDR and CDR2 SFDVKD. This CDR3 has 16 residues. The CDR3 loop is CATSDPRQGGQETQYF. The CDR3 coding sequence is TGTGCCACCAGTGACCCAAGACAGGGAGGGCAAGAGACCCAGTACTTC.

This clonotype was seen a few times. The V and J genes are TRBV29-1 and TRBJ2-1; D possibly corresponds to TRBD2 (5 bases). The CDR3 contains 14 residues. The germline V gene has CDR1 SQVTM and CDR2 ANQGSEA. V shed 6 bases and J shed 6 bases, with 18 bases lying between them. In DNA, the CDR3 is TGCAGCGTGCCCAGGAGTGGTGCGGGCAATGAGCAGTTCTTC. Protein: CSVPRSGAGNEQFF.

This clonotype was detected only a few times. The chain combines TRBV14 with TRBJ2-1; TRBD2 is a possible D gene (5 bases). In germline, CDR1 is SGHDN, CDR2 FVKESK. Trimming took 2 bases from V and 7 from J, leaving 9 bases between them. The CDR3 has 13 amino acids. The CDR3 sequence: CASSQRAGNEQFF. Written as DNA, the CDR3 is TGTGCCAGCAGCCAACGGGCGGGTAATGAGCAGTTCTTC. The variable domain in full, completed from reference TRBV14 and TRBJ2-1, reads EAGVTQFPSHSVIEKGQTVTLRCDPISGHDNLYWYRRVMGKEIKFLLHFVKESKQDESGMPNNRFLAERTGGTYSTLKVQPAELEDSGVYFCASSQRAGNEQFFGPGTRLTVL.

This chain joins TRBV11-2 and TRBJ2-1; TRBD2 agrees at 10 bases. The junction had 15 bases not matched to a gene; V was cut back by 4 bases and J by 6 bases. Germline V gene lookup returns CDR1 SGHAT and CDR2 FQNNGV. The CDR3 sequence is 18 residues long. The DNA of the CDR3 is TGTGCCAGCAGCTCTTGGATGGAGCGGGAGGGAAGGGGCAATGAGCAGTTCTTC. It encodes CASSSWMEREGRGNEQFF.

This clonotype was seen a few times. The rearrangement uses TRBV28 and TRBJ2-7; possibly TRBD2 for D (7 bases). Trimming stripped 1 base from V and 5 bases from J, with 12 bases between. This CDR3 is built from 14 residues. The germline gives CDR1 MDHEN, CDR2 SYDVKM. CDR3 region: CASSLLQGGNEQYF. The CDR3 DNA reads TGTGCCAGCAGTTTATTACAGGGAGGGAACGAGCAGTACTTC.

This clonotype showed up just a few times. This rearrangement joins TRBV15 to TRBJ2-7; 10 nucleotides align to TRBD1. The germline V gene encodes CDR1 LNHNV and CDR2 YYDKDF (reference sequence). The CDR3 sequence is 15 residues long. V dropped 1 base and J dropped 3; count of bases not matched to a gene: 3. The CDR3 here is CATSRGTGGFYEQYF. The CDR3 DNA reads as TGTGCCACCAGCAGAGGGACAGGGGGGTTCTACGAGCAGTACTTC.

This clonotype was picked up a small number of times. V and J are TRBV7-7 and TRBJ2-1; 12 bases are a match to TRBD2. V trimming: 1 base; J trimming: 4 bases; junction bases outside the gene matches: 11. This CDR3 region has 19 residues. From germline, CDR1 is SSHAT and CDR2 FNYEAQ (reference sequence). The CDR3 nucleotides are TGTGCCAGCAGCTTAGGTCTAGCGGGAGGGCCCTCCCCATACAATGAGCAGTTCTTC. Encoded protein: CASSLGLAGGPSPYNEQFF.

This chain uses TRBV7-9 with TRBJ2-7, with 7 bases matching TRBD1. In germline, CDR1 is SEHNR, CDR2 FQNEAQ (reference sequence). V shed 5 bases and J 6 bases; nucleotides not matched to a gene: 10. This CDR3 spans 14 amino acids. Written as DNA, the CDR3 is TGTGCCAGCAGCGCCGGAGGACAGGCCTCCGAGCAGTACTTC. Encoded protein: CASSAGGQASEQYF.

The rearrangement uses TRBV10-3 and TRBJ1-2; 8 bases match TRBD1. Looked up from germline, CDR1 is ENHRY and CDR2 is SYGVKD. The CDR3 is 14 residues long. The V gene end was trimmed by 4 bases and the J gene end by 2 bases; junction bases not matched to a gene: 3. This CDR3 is CAISVRDRNYGYTF. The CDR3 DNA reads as TGTGCCATCAGTGTAAGGGACAGGAACTATGGCTACACCTTC.

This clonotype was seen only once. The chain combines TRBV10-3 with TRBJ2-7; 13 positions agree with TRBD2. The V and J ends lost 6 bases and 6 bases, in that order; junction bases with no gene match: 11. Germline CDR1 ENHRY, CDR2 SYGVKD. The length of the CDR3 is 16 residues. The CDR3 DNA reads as TGTGCCATCAGGACCGGGACTAGCGGGAACCGAGGCGAGCAGTACTTC. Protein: CAIRTGTSGNRGEQYF.

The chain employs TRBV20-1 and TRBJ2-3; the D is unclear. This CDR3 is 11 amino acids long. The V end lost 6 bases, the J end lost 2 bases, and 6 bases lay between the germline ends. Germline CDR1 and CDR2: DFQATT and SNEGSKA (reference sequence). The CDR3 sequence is CSATFTDTQYF. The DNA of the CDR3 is TGCAGTGCCACCTTCACAGATACGCAGTATTTT.